The 21 T cell receptor beta chains given below trace back to one sample, sequenced in a study of resident and recirculating memory T cells in vitiligo. Generated by immunoSEQ multiplex PCR, the TCRdb table keeps only in-frame clones and is missing some. The sample lists 75,000 to 85,000 clones, about 92% occurring once. Sequenced input: blood. The receptor source for this set is a male donor with vitiligo.

V gene TRBV6-5 combines with J gene TRBJ1-3, with D possibly matching TRBD1 (5 bases). Germline V gene lookup returns CDR1 MNHEY and CDR2 SVGAGI. Trimming left V 5 bases short and J 0 bases short, with 11 bases between. There are 15 residues in the CDR3. Here the CDR3 DNA reads TGTGCCAGCAGTGCGGGGCAAGCCTCTGGAAACACCATATATTTT. Translated, it gives CASSAGQASGNTIYF.

This chain links TRBV30 with TRBJ1-1; unclear D gene. The CDR3 has 13 residues. The germline CDR1 and CDR2 sequences are GTSNPN and SVGIG (reference sequence). V was shortened by 4 bases and J by 4 bases, with 13 bases between the two germline ends. The CDR3 spells CAWTIAAATEAFF. The DNA of the CDR3 is TGTGCCTGGACGATAGCGGCAGCCACTGAAGCTTTCTTT.

The chain uses TRBV6-7 and TRBJ1-5; D remains ambiguous. TRBV6-7 is recorded as an ORF, its role being uncertain. The CDR3 is 9 amino acids. V shed 10 bases and J shed 14 bases, with 12 bases lying between them. The DNA for the CDR3 is TGTGCCACTACGGCCGGGGAGCATTTT. As protein: CATTAGEHF.

The V and J genes are TRBV19 and TRBJ2-5; 7 nucleotides match TRBD2. Trimming at V came to 5 bases and at J to 1 base, leaving 7 bases not matched to a gene. Looked up from germline, CDR1 is LNHDA and CDR2 is SQIVND (reference sequence). This CDR3 contains 15 residues. The CDR3 region is CASSGGSWTQETQYF. The CDR3 bases are TGTGCCAGTAGTGGCGGGAGTTGGACCCAAGAGACCCAGTACTTC.

The chain combines TRBV19 with TRBJ1-1; unclear D gene. Germline assignment: CDR1 LNHDA and CDR2 SQIVND (reference sequence). The CDR3 is 17 residues long. Deletions cut 3 bases from V and 1 base from J, with 18 bases between. CDR3 residues: CASSMVIDAGTNTEAFF. CDR3 nucleotides: TGTGCCAGTAGTATGGTTATCGATGCGGGTACGAACACTGAAGCTTTCTTT.

This clone was seen just once. The V call is TRBV2, the J call TRBJ2-4; 13 bases are a match to TRBD2. This CDR3 contains 18 residues. Germline V gene lookup returns CDR1 SNHLY and CDR2 FYNNEI. J lost 0 bases, V lost 6 bases, and 8 bases had no gene match. CDR3 amino acids: CASRGTSGVQLAKNIQYF. As DNA, the CDR3 is TGTGCCAGCAGGGGGACTAGCGGGGTGCAGCTAGCCAAAAACATTCAGTACTTC.

The chain recombines TRBV18 with TRBJ2-7; 7 bases align to TRBD2. The CDR3 runs to 13 residues. V trimming: 0 bases; J trimming: 6 bases; junction bases outside the gene matches: 2. The germline gives CDR1 KGHSH, CDR2 LQKENI. The CDR3 region is CASSPPGGLEQYF. In DNA form, the CDR3 reads TGTGCCAGCTCACCACCGGGAGGGCTCGAGCAGTACTTC.

The V and J genes are TRBV25-1 and TRBJ2-7, with 9 bases matching TRBD1. CDR3 length: 14 amino acids. CDR1 and CDR2 from the germline V gene are MGHDK and SYGVNS. J lost 2 bases, V lost 4 bases, and 3 bases had no gene match. The CDR3 loop is CASSAGTGPYEQYF. CDR3 nucleotide sequence: TGTGCCAGCAGTGCCGGGACAGGGCCCTACGAGCAGTACTTC.

The V and J genes are TRBV4-3 and TRBJ2-3, with D unresolved. This CDR3 comprises 15 residues. Between the trimmed V and J ends, which lost 4 bases and 0 bases, there was a span of 11 bases. Per the germline V gene, CDR1 is LGHNA and CDR2 is YSLEER. CDR3 region: CASSLDLSSTDTQYF. The CDR3 coding sequence is TGCGCCAGCAGCCTCGACTTGTCTAGCACAGATACGCAGTATTTT.

This rearrangement joins TRBV2 to TRBJ2-6; TRBD1 might be the D (6 bases). V gave up 5 bases and J gave up 2 bases, with 10 bases separating them. Germline CDR1 reads SNHLY; CDR2 reads FYNNEI. CDR3 size: 15 residues. In DNA, the CDR3 is TGTGCCAGCAGTAACAGACAGGCTGGGGCCAACGTCCTGACTTTC. This codes for CASSNRQAGANVLTF. The whole variable domain, filled in from reference TRBV2 and TRBJ2-6, reads EPEVTQTPSHQVTQMGQEVILRCVPISNHLYFYWYRQILGQKVEFLVSFYNNEISEKSEIFDDQFSVERPDGSNFTLKIRSTKLEDSAMYFCASSNRQAGANVLTFGAGSRLTVL.

The chain is built from TRBV6-4 and TRBJ2-1; 7 bases align to TRBD1. CDR1 and CDR2 (germline): MRHNA, SNTAGT. The junction had 5 bases not matched to a gene; V was cut back by 4 bases and J by 5 bases. The CDR3 runs 14 residues. This CDR3 reads CASSATGTNNEQFF. CDR3 nucleotide sequence: TGTGCCAGCAGTGCGACAGGGACGAACAATGAGCAGTTCTTC.

The J gene is TRBJ2-5, the V gene TRBV5-8, with 8 bases aligning to TRBD2. The CDR3 covers 15 residues. V lost 4 bases to trimming and J lost 5 bases; unmatched junction nucleotides: 10. Per germline, CDR1 SGHTS and CDR2 YDEGEE. CDR3 DNA: TGTGCCAGCAGCGAGACGGTAGCGGGACGGGAGACCCAGTACTTC. This encodes CASSETVAGRETQYF.

The rearrangement links TRBV5-3 to TRBJ2-7, with 9 bases aligning to TRBD2. TRBV5-3 is an ORF; its function is uncertain. The J segment lost 4 bases and the V segment lost 1 base, leaving 3 bases of the junction unmatched. The CDR3 has 14 amino acids. The CDR3 DNA is TGTGCCAGAAGCTTGTTGGCGGGAGGGTACGAGCAGTACTTC. Protein sequence: CARSLLAGGYEQYF.

The V gene is TRBV5-1, the J gene TRBJ2-4, with 10 nucleotides matching TRBD1. CDR3 length equals 18 residues. J was trimmed by 0 bases and V by 2 bases; bases with no gene match: 8. Per germline, CDR1 SGHRS and CDR2 YFSETQ. The CDR3 DNA follows: TGCGCCAGCAGCTTTGGGACAGGGGACCGGCTAGCCAAAAACATTCAGTACTTC. It is translated as CASSFGTGDRLAKNIQYF.

V is TRBV7-2 and J is TRBJ2-7; 9 bases agree with TRBD2. Germline assignment: CDR1 SGHTA and CDR2 FQGNSA. The CDR3 is made up of 15 amino acids. V shed 4 bases, J shed 5 bases, and the junction held 9 bases outside the gene matches. This CDR3 reads CASSSQLRTSDEQYF. CDR3 DNA sequence: TGTGCCAGCAGCTCCCAACTTAGGACTAGCGACGAGCAGTACTTC.

The chain couples TRBV25-1 to TRBJ2-1; D is undetermined. In germline, CDR1 is MGHDK, CDR2 SYGVNS. CDR3 size: 17 residues. Trimming pared 2 bases from V and 0 bases from J, leaving 14 bases between. The CDR3 DNA reads TGTGCCAGCAGTGAAGGTCTTCAATTGAGCTCCTACAATGAGCAGTTCTTC. It translates to CASSEGLQLSSYNEQFF.

The V gene is TRBV5-5, the J gene TRBJ1-1; a possible D gene is TRBD1 (5 bases). This CDR3 has 15 residues. Trimming took 4 bases from V and 10 from J, leaving 23 bases between them. The germline CDR1 and CDR2 sequences are SGHKS and YYEKEE (reference sequence). The CDR3 nucleotides are TGTGCCAGCAGCCCGTCTGGCAGGGCCCCGGATGGAGCTTTCTTT. It specifies CASSPSGRAPDGAFF.

The rearrangement uses TRBV19 and TRBJ2-7; 8 bases align to TRBD1. In germline, CDR1 is LNHDA, CDR2 SQIVND (reference sequence). Unmatched junction bases numbered 13, after V lost 6 bases and J lost 6 bases. This CDR3 has 15 amino acids. CDR3 amino acids: CASSPDRGTRSEQYF. CDR3 sequence (DNA): TGTGCCAGTAGCCCCGACAGGGGTACAAGGTCCGAGCAGTACTTC.

V usage is TRBV28 and J usage is TRBJ1-4, with D perhaps TRBD1 (6 bases). This CDR3 has 15 residues. V shed 7 bases and J shed 5 bases, with 17 bases lying between them. Germline V gene sequence: CDR1 MDHEN, CDR2 SYDVKM. CDR3 coding DNA: TGTGCCAGCACACCTCCGGGACACTCAAATGAAAAACTGTTTTTT. Its translation: CASTPPGHSNEKLFF.

The sample holds one count of this clone. The J gene is TRBJ1-5, the V gene TRBV28; the D is unclear. This CDR3 has 14 amino acids. Germline V gene data show CDR1 as MDHEN and CDR2 as SYDVKM. V was clipped by 5 bases and J by 0 bases, with 8 bases between them. CDR3 sequence (DNA): TGTGCCAGCAGTCGATCACTTAGCAATCAGCCCCAGCATTTT. It yields the protein CASSRSLSNQPQHF.

This clone came up once. The chain couples TRBV9 to TRBJ2-7, with TRBD2 matching 8 bases. CDR3 length: 15 residues. Germline loops: CDR1 SGDLS, CDR2 YYNGEE. V lost 3 bases, J lost 3 bases, and 8 bases stayed unmatched. Here the CDR3 reads CASSASGTRGYEQYF. The CDR3 bases are TGTGCCAGCAGCGCTTCCGGGACTAGAGGCTACGAGCAGTACTTC.